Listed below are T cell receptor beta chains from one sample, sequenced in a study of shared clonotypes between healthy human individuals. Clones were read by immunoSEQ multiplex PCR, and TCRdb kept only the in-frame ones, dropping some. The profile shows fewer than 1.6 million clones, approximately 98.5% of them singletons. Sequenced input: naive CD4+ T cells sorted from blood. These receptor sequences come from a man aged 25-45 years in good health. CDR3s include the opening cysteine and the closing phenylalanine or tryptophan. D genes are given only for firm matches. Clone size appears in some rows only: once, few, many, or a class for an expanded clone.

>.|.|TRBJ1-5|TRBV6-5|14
TGTGCCAGCAGTTACTCAAACAAGTACCAGCCCCAGCATTTT
CASSYSNKYQPQHF
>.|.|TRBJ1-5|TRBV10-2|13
TGCGCCAGCAGTTGGGACACCAATCAGCCCCAGCATTTT
CASSWDTNQPQHF
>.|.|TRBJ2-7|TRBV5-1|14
TGCGCCAGCAGCCGCGGGACAAACACCTACGAGCAGTACTTC
CASSRGTNTYEQYF
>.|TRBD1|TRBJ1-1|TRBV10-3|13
TGTGCCATAGCCTTTGACAGGGGCACTGAAGCTTTCTTT
CAIAFDRGTEAFF
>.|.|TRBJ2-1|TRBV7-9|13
TGTGCCAGCACGGAAAGCTCCTACAATGAGCAGTTCTTC
CASTESSYNEQFF
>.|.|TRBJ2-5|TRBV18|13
TGTGCCAGCTCACCGTACAGCCAAGAGACCCAGTACTTC
CASSPYSQETQYF
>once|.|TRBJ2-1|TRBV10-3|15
TGTGCCATCAGTGAGCCCGCTGGCATAGACAATGAGCAGTTCTTC
CAISEPAGIDNEQFF
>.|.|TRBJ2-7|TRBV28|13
TGTGCCAGCACCCCGTGGGGCCCCTACGAGCAGTACTTC
CASTPWGPYEQYF
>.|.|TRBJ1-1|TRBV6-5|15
TGTGCCAGCAGTTACTCGGTTCCGGGGAACACTGAAGCTTTCTTT
CASSYSVPGNTEAFF
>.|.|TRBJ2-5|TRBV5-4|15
TGTGCCAGCAGCTTGGTGACAGGACTACAAGAGACCCAGTACTTC
CASSLVTGLQETQYF
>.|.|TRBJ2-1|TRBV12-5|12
TGTGCTAGTGGTTCGGGACTGACCGGCGAGTTCTTC
CASGSGLTGEFF
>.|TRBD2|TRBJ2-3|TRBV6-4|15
TGTGCCAGCAGTGACTCGGCGGGAGCAGCAGATACGCAGTATTTT
CASSDSAGAADTQYF
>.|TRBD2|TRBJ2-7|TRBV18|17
TGTGCCAGCTCACCCCTCGGGGGGAGCGGACAACCCTACGAGCAGTACTTC
CASSPLGGSGQPYEQYF
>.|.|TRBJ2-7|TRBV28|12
TGTGCCAGCAGTATCCTGTCCTACGAGCAGTACTTC
CASSILSYEQYF
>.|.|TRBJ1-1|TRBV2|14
TGTGCCAGCATTATTCGAGGGGCCCACACTGAAGCTTTCTTT
CASIIRGAHTEAFF
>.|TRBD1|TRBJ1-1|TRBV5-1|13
TGCGCCAGCAGCTCCGGACAGGGCACTGAAGCTTTCTTT
CASSSGQGTEAFF
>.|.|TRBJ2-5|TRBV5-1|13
TGCGCCAGCAGCTTAGGCAGCCAAGAGACCCAGTACTTC
CASSLGSQETQYF
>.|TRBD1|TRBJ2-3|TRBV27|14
TGTGCCAGCAGCCGACAGGGTTACTCAGATACGCAGTATTTT
CASSRQGYSDTQYF
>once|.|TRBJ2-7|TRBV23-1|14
TGCGCCAGCAGTAGCGAGGGTACCTCCTACGAGCAGTACTTC
CASSSEGTSYEQYF
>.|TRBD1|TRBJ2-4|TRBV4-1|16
TGCGCCAGCAGCCAGTCTGGGACAGGCGCAAAAAACATTCAGTACTTC
CASSQSGTGAKNIQYF
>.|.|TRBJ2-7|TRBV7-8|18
TGTGCCAGCAGCTTAGTTCCGGGCGCGGGACGCGGCCCCTACGAGCAGTACTTC
CASSLVPGAGRGPYEQYF
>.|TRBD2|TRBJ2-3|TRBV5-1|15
TGCGCCAGCAGCTTCACTAGCGGGAGTACAGATACGCAGTATTTT
CASSFTSGSTDTQYF
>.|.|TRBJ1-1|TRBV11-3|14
TGTGCCAGCAGCCTAGGGGCCCTGAACACTGAAGCTTTCTTT
CASSLGALNTEAFF
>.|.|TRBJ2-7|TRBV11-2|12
TGTGCCAGCAGCCGAACCAACTACGAGCAGTACTTC
CASSRTNYEQYF
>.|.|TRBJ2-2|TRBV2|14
TGTGCCAGCAGTGAATCCGTGGCCACCGGGGAGCTGTTTTTT
CASSESVATGELFF